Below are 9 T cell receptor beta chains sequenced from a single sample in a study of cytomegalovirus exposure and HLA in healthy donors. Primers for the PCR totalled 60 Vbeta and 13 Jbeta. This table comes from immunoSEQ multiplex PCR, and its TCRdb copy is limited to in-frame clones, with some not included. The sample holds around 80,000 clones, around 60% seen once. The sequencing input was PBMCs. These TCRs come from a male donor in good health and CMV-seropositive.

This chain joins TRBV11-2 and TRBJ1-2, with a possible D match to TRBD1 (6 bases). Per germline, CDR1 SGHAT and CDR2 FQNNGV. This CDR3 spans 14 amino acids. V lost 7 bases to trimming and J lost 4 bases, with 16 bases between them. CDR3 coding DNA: TGTGCCAGCAAGGTGACAGGAGAGGCCTATGGCTACACCTTC. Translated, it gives CASKVTGEAYGYTF.

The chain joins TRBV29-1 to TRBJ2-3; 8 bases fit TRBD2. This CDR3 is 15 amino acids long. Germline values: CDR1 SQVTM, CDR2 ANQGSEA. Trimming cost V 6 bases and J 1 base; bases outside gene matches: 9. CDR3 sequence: CSVPPGGAGTDTQYF. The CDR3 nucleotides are TGCAGCGTGCCTCCGGGGGGGGCAGGCACAGATACGCAGTATTTT.

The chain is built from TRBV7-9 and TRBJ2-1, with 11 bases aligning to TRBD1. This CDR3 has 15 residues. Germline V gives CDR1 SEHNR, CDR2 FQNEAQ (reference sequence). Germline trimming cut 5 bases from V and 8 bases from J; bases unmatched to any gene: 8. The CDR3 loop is CASSPSGTGGDEQFF. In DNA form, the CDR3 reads TGTGCCAGCAGCCCCAGCGGGACAGGGGGGGATGAGCAGTTCTTC.

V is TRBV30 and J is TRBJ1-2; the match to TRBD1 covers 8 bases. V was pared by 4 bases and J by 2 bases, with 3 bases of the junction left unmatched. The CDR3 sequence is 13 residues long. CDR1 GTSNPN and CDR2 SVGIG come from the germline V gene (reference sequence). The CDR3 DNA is TGTGCCTGGATGTGGACAGGGAACTATGGCTACACCTTC. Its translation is CAWMWTGNYGYTF.

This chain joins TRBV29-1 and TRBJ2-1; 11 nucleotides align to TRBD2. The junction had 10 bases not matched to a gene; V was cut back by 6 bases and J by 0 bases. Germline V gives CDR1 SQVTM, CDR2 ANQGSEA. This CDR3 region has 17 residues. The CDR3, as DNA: TGCAGCGTCGACTCCTTAGCGGGAGGGAGCTCCTACAATGAGCAGTTCTTC. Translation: CSVDSLAGGSSYNEQFF.

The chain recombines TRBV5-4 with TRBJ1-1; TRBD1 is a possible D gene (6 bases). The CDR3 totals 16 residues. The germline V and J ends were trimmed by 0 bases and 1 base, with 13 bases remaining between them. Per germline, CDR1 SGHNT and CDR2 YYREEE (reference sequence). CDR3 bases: TGTGCCAGCAGCTTGGGGACAGCCGACTCGAACACTGAAGCTTTCTTT. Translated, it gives CASSLGTADSNTEAFF.

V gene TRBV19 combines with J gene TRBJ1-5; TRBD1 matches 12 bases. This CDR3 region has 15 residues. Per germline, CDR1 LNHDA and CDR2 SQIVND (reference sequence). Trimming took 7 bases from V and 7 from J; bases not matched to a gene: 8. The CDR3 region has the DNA TGTGCCAGTATATCCGGGACAGGGGGCTTCCAGCCCCAGCATTTT. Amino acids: CASISGTGGFQPQHF. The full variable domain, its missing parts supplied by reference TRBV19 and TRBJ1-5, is DGGITQSPKYLFRKEGQNVTLSCEQNLNHDAMYWYRQDPGQGLRLIYYSQIVNDFQKGDIAEGYSVSREKKESFPLTVTSAQKNPTAFYLCASISGTGGFQPQHFGDGTRLSIL.

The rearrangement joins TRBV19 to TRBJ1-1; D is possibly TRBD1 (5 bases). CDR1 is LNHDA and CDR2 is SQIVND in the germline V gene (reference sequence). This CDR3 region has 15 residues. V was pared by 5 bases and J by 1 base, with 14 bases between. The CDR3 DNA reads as TGTGCCAGTAGTGACCCGGGACTCCAGAACACTGAAGCTTTCTTT. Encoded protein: CASSDPGLQNTEAFF.

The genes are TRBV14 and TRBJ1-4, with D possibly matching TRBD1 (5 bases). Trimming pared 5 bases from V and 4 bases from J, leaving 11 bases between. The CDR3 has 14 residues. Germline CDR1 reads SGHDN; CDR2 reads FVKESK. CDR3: CASSYGTFNEKLFF. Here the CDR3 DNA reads TGTGCCAGCAGCTACGGGACTTTTAATGAAAAACTGTTTTTT.